Each of the 21 T cell receptor beta chains below was sequenced from the same sample in a study of CD8 T cells in Susac syndrome. Reverse transcription used roughly 0.5 to 1 ug RNA and random hexamers. TCRdb re-called the immunoSEQ multiplex PCR reads through MiXCR, storing one row per CDR3 protein. The repertoire holds about 210,000 distinct CDR3 sequences, 94% seen once, with 0.15% to 0.2% in the top ten. The source material was CD4+ T cells from PBMCs. The receptors derive from a human donor with Susac syndrome.

This chain joins TRBV28 and TRBJ1-5, with a weak D call TRBD1 (5 bases). Germline V gives CDR1 MDHEN, CDR2 SYDVKM. V lost 2 bases, J lost 7 bases, and 15 bases lay in between. The length of the CDR3 is 15 residues. CDR3 nucleotides: TGTGCCAGCAGTTTAGGCGCAGGGTCAGAACAGCCCCAGCATTTT. Amino acids: CASSLGAGSEQPQHF.

This CDR3 reads CSARRDPSFSNEKLFF. The CDR3 bases are TGCAGTGCTAGACGGGACCCTAGTTTCTCCAATGAAAAACTGTTTTTT. The V and J genes are TRBV20-1 and TRBJ1-4, with D possibly being TRBD1 (5 bases). There are 16 residues in the CDR3. CDR1 is DFQATT and CDR2 is SNEGSKA in the germline V gene (reference sequence). V was shortened by 2 bases and J by 5 bases, with 18 bases between the two germline ends.

The rearrangement uses TRBV12-5 and TRBJ2-5, with D hard to call. The CDR3 totals 11 residues. Per the germline V gene, CDR1 is LGHNT and CDR2 is FRNRAP. V shed 1 base and J shed 7 bases, with 4 bases lying between them. This CDR3 is CASGLDGTQYF. Written as DNA, the CDR3 is TGTGCTAGTGGTTTGGACGGGACCCAGTACTTC.

The chain employs TRBV6-2 or TRBV6-3 and TRBJ1-2; 11 bases match TRBD1. The J segment lost 4 bases and the V segment lost 5 bases, leaving 15 bases of the junction unmatched. This CDR3 is 18 amino acids long. Germline V CDR1 and CDR2: MNHEY, SVGEGT. In DNA form, the CDR3 reads TGTGCCAGCAGTCTGATACCCCCTGGACAGGGGGCTGGCTATGGCTACACCTTC. Protein product: CASSLIPPGQGAGYGYTF.

The gene calls are TRBV29-1 and TRBJ1-2; D unclear. This CDR3 is built from 13 residues. Trimming shortened V by 0 bases and J by 5 bases, and 10 bases separated the two germline ends. Germline-derived CDR1 and CDR2 are SQVTM and ANQGSEA. Written as DNA, the CDR3 is TGCAGCGTTGAAGATATGGCCGAGTATGGCTACACCTTC. Its translation is CSVEDMAEYGYTF.

The chain is built from TRBV3-1 and TRBJ2-7, with 7 bases identical to TRBD2. V trimming: 7 bases; J trimming: 6 bases; junction bases outside the gene matches: 9. The CDR3 spans 13 residues. The germline CDR1 and CDR2 sequences are LGHDT and YNNKEL (reference sequence). Here the CDR3 DNA reads TGTGCCAGCACGCGGGACTACCCATCCGAGCAGTACTTC. Its protein is CASTRDYPSEQYF.

The chain employs TRBV7-2 and TRBJ2-7; no definite D call. V was clipped by 5 bases and J by 0 bases, with 11 bases between them. Germline-derived CDR1 and CDR2 are SGHTA and FQGNSA. The CDR3 consists of 14 residues. CDR3 coding DNA: TGTGCCAGCAGCCCCTCTTGGAACTCCTACGAGCAGTACTTC. Its protein is CASSPSWNSYEQYF.

The chain employs TRBV2 and TRBJ2-2; perhaps TRBD2 as D (5 bases). V was clipped by 5 bases and J by 1 base, with 8 bases between them. Germline-derived CDR1 and CDR2 are SNHLY and FYNNEI. CDR3 length: 14 amino acids. CDR3 DNA: TGTGCCAGCAGTCCTACTAGGAACACCGGGGAGCTGTTTTTT. It encodes CASSPTRNTGELFF.

This clonotype was seen just once. DNA of the CDR3: TGTGCCAGCAGTGCTCAAGTGTCCGATGGCTACACCTTC. It codes for CASSAQVSDGYTF. The chain couples TRBV6-5 to TRBJ1-2, with D uncertain. V was shortened by 5 bases and J by 6 bases, with 13 bases between the two germline ends. Per the germline V gene, CDR1 is MNHEY and CDR2 is SVGAGI. This CDR3 region has 13 residues.

This chain joins TRBV7-2 and TRBJ1-6; D gene uncertain. The CDR3 is made up of 14 amino acids. With 3 bases removed from V and 7 bases from J, the gap between germline ends came to 10 bases. The germline CDR1 and CDR2 sequences are SGHTA and FQGNSA. CDR3 sequence reads: CASSFAGVNSPLHF. CDR3 nucleotides: TGTGCCAGCAGCTTTGCGGGCGTAAATTCACCCCTCCACTTT.

J is TRBJ2-3 and V is TRBV9; 9 bases map to TRBD2. The CDR3 is 18 amino acids. Trimming at V came to 2 bases and at J to 3 bases, leaving 13 bases not matched to a gene. Germline assignment: CDR1 SGDLS and CDR2 YYNGEE. The CDR3 loop reads CASSVRPLRAGGTDTQYF. The CDR3 region has the DNA TGTGCCAGCAGCGTGAGACCCCTCCGGGCGGGGGGGACAGATACGCAGTATTTT. The variable domain in full, with the rest retrieved from reference TRBV9 and TRBJ2-3, is DSGVTQTPKHLITATGQRVTLRCSPRSGDLSVYWYQQSLDQGLQFLIQYYNGEERAKGNILERFSAQQFPDLHSELNLSSLELGDSALYFCASSVRPLRAGGTDTQYFGPGTRLTVL.

This chain joins TRBV28 and TRBJ2-5; D uncertain. V was cut by 11 bases and J by 7 bases, with 11 bases left in between. The germline V gene has CDR1 MDHEN and CDR2 SYDVKM. The CDR3 spans 10 residues. For the CDR3, the DNA is TGTGCCTGTTCCGACGGGACCCAGTACTTC. Translating gives CACSDGTQYF.

J is TRBJ1-6 and V is TRBV20-1; D perhaps matches TRBD1 (5 bases). V was clipped by 0 bases and J by 13 bases, with 19 bases between them. Germline CDR1 DFQATT, CDR2 SNEGSKA (reference sequence). The CDR3 loop spans 15 amino acids. CDR3 sequence reads: CSARDVGGAPWPLHF. The CDR3 bases are TGCAGTGCTAGAGATGTAGGAGGGGCCCCCTGGCCCCTCCACTTT.

The rearrangement links TRBV20-1 to TRBJ1-5, with 9 bases lining up with TRBD1. Germline-derived CDR1 and CDR2 are DFQATT and SNEGSKA (reference sequence). V lost 3 bases, J lost 1 base, and 4 bases stayed unmatched. The CDR3 spans 15 residues. The DNA for the CDR3 is TGCAGTGCTAGTTTGGGGACAGGGAGCAATCAGCCCCAGCATTTT. This codes for CSASLGTGSNQPQHF.

This chain connects TRBV28 to TRBJ2-5, with 11 bases aligning to TRBD1. V was clipped by 6 bases and J by 4 bases; unmatched bases: 10. Germline V gene lookup returns CDR1 MDHEN and CDR2 SYDVKM. This CDR3 comprises 16 residues. The DNA of the CDR3 is TGTGCCAGCAGCAAGACCGGGACAGGGGGGGGAGAGACCCAGTACTTC. This codes for CASSKTGTGGGETQYF.

This chain joins TRBV9 and TRBJ2-7; a possible D gene is TRBD2 (5 bases). CDR3 length: 15 amino acids. The germline gives CDR1 SGDLS, CDR2 YYNGEE. The V gene lost 0 bases and the J gene lost 7 bases, with 17 bases spanning the gap. The CDR3 here is CASSVDIRGLGEQYF. CDR3 sequence (DNA): TGTGCCAGCAGCGTAGATATCCGCGGGCTGGGAGAGCAGTACTTC.

The rearrangement uses TRBV20-1 and TRBJ2-2; D uncertain. Germline V gene lookup returns CDR1 DFQATT and CDR2 SNEGSKA (reference sequence). Trimming removed 6 bases at V and 5 bases at J, with 10 bases between. This CDR3 has 12 amino acids. The DNA of the CDR3 is TGCAGTGCCCGCGCATTAACCGGGGAGCTGTTTTTT. This encodes CSARALTGELFF.

The chain links TRBV3-1 to TRBJ1-1; unclear D gene. V was clipped by 4 bases and J by 2 bases, with 11 bases between them. There are 14 residues in the CDR3. Germline-derived CDR1 and CDR2 are LGHDT and YNNKEL (reference sequence). The CDR3 nucleotides are TGTGCCAGCAGCCCTCCGGGCTTTAACACTGAAGCTTTCTTT. It translates to CASSPPGFNTEAFF. Complete variable domain (other parts from reference TRBV3-1 and TRBJ1-1): DTAVSQTPKYLVTQMGNDKSIKCEQNLGHDTMYWYKQDSKKFLKIMFSYNNKELIINETVPNRFSPKSPDKAHLNLHINSLELGDSAVYFCASSPPGFNTEAFFGQGTRLTVV.

The chain is built from TRBV9 and TRBJ2-7, with D uncertain. CDR1 is SGDLS and CDR2 is YYNGEE in the germline V gene. The CDR3 covers 17 residues. The V end lost 0 bases, the J end lost 2 bases, and 18 bases lay between the germline ends. In nucleotides, the CDR3 is TGTGCCAGCAGCGTAGCCCCCGACCCCGGCGGCGCCTACGAGCAGTACTTC. As protein: CASSVAPDPGGAYEQYF. Drawing the rest from reference TRBV9 and TRBJ2-7, the complete variable domain is DSGVTQTPKHLITATGQRVTLRCSPRSGDLSVYWYQQSLDQGLQFLIQYYNGEERAKGNILERFSAQQFPDLHSELNLSSLELGDSALYFCASSVAPDPGGAYEQYFGPGTRLTVT.

V is TRBV28 and J is TRBJ1-5; weak D call: TRBD1 (6 bases). CDR1 MDHEN and CDR2 SYDVKM come from the germline V gene. The ends were cut back, 5 bases at V and 0 bases at J, with 20 bases in the middle. The CDR3 covers 18 residues. CDR3 DNA sequence: TGTGCCAGCAGTCTCTCCCGGGGGGGGCACCCTAGCAATCAGCCCCAGCATTTT. This sequence encodes CASSLSRGGHPSNQPQHF.

The chain couples TRBV12-3 or TRBV12-4 to TRBJ1-5; 9 bases align to TRBD1. V dropped 4 bases and J dropped 2; count of bases not matched to a gene: 6. This CDR3 region has 16 residues. The CDR3 loop reads CASSWGQGSGNQPQHF. CDR3 DNA: TGTGCCAGCAGTTGGGGACAGGGTTCGGGCAATCAGCCCCAGCATTTT.